These 28 T cell receptor beta chains were all obtained from the same sample, sequenced in a study of blood T cells in healthy people across ages. The authors ran a second PCR of roughly 6 to 12 cycles using a sample-barcoded 5' primer and a J-beta primer mix. TCRdb independently ran MiXCR on the 5' RACE reads; one entry per CDR3 protein. The table lists roughly 800,000 distinct CDR3 sequences, roughly 64% of them singletons. The specimen was blood. Source of these receptors: a man aged 30 to 45 in good health.

The V gene is TRBV11-2, the J gene TRBJ2-1; 13 nucleotides align to TRBD2. This CDR3 comprises 17 residues. Trimming removed 1 base from V and 10 bases from J; junction bases left unmatched: 10. Germline CDR1 and CDR2: SGHAT and FQNNGV. In nucleotides, the CDR3 is TGTGCCAGCAGCTTAGGAGGAACTAGCGGGGGGGCCGGGGAGCAGTTCTTC. Encoded protein: CASSLGGTSGGAGEQFF.

In its sample, this clonotype was seen a few times. The chain joins TRBV9 to TRBJ2-7, with 10 bases fitting TRBD1. Germline lookup yields CDR1 SGDLS and CDR2 YYNGEE. After removal of 3 bases from V and 2 bases from J, the junction contained 5 bases not matched to a gene. The CDR3 contains 15 residues. The CDR3 sequence is CASSAGTGETYEQYF. In DNA form, the CDR3 reads TGTGCCAGCAGCGCTGGGACAGGGGAAACCTACGAGCAGTACTTC.

The V gene is TRBV7-2, the J gene TRBJ2-4; no clear D gene. The better agreement between TRBJ2-7 and the DNA end casts doubt on the J call. The CDR3 length is 14 residues. The germline CDR1 and CDR2 sequences are SGHTA and FQGNSA. In DNA, the CDR3 is TGTGCCAGCAGCTTAGATATCGTGGGAAACGAGCAGTACTTC. Protein sequence: CASSLDIVGNEQYF.

The V call is TRBV29-1, the J call TRBJ2-3, with D maybe TRBD2 (6 bases). Per the germline V gene, CDR1 is SQVTM and CDR2 is ANQGSEA. V lost 6 bases and J lost 4, with 17 bases in between. There are 14 residues in the CDR3. CDR3 amino acids: CSVLTSGGADTQYF. As DNA, the CDR3 is TGCAGCGTCCTCACGTCTGGAGGGGCAGATACGCAGTATTTT.

This chain connects TRBV28 to TRBJ2-1; 8 bases are a match to TRBD2. With V trimmed by 10 bases and J by 12 bases, 14 bases remained unmatched. Germline CDR1 MDHEN, CDR2 SYDVKM. The CDR3 has 13 amino acids. The CDR3 DNA reads TGTGCCACGGGGACTAGTATGGCCTCGGGGCAGTTCTTC. As protein: CATGTSMASGQFF.

Of note for this clonotype: This may come from a read error, since a much larger clone is one base off. This chain joins TRBV4-2 and TRBJ2-7, with unresolved D. CDR3 length equals 15 residues. Germline V gene lookup returns CDR1 LGHNA and CDR2 YNFKEQ. CDR3 region: CASGQEAAYRYEQYF. DNA for the CDR3: TGTGCCAGCGGCCAAGAAGCCGCCTATAGATACGAGCAGTACTTC.

V and J are TRBV6-2 or TRBV6-3 and TRBJ2-4; D is possibly TRBD2 (7 bases). The CDR3 has 14 amino acids. Germline V gene data show CDR1 as MNHEY and CDR2 as SVGEGT. V was cut by 8 bases and J by 7 bases, with 18 bases left in between. The CDR3 loop reads CASGGAGVLNIQYF. The DNA of the CDR3 is TGTGCCAGCGGGGGGGCGGGAGTTTTGAACATTCAGTACTTC.

V and J are TRBV9 and TRBJ2-5; D is perhaps TRBD1 (6 bases). The J call is doubtful: the DNA matches TRBJ2-7 better. The length of the CDR3 is 14 residues. The V gene's germline CDR1 is SGDLS and CDR2 YYNGEE. The CDR3 spells CASSPGALINEQYF. The DNA of the CDR3 is TGTGCCAGCAGCCCAGGGGCCCTAATTAACGAGCAGTACTTC.

The V and J genes are TRBV27 and TRBJ2-1; 11 positions agree with TRBD2. The CDR3 covers 15 residues. CDR1 and CDR2 (germline): MNHEY, SMNVEV (reference sequence). Unmatched junction bases numbered 2, after V lost 0 bases and J lost 7 bases. CDR3 in DNA: TGTGCCAGCAGTTTATCTAGCGGGGGGGGAAATGAGCAGTTCTTC. It codes for CASSLSSGGGNEQFF.

The chain has TRBV15 and TRBJ2-5; 9 nucleotides agree with TRBD1. The J call may be in error: the DNA end matches TRBJ2-7 better. In germline, CDR1 is LNHNV, CDR2 YYDKDF (reference sequence). CDR3 length equals 15 residues. The CDR3 sequence: CATSRAGTGSNEQYF. The CDR3 DNA reads as TGTGCCACCAGCAGAGCTGGGACAGGGTCCAACGAGCAGTACTTC.

In its sample, this clonotype was seen once. The genes are TRBV30 and TRBJ2-4; TRBD1 or TRBD2 may be the D gene (5 bases each). The end of the DNA fits TRBJ2-7 better, so the J call may be wrong. The CDR3 loop spans 16 amino acids. Germline CDR1 and CDR2: GTSNPN and SVGIG (reference sequence). The CDR3 sequence is CAWSVRPGPWDYEQYF. In DNA form, the CDR3 reads TGTGCCTGGAGTGTTCGCCCGGGACCCTGGGACTACGAGCAGTACTTC.

This clonotype has ten or more counts. The chain joins TRBV29-1 to TRBJ2-1; no clear D gene. Germline V gene lookup returns CDR1 SQVTM and CDR2 ANQGSEA. The CDR3 extends over 11 amino acids. V lost 0 bases to trimming and J lost 9 bases, with 6 bases between them. CDR3 nucleotide sequence: TGCAGCGTTGAAGACCCTGGTGAGCAGTTCTTC. Translation gives CSVEDPGEQFF.

The V and J genes are TRBV30 and TRBJ1-2, with TRBD1 matching 8 bases. CDR3 size: 14 residues. The V gene end was trimmed by 4 bases and the J gene end by 8 bases; junction bases not matched to a gene: 12. CDR1 is GTSNPN, CDR2 SVGIG, per germline (reference sequence). The CDR3 here is CAWKTGETSRGYTF. Written as DNA, the CDR3 is TGTGCCTGGAAGACAGGGGAAACATCTCGCGGCTACACCTTC.

V and J are TRBV6-5 and TRBJ2-1, with 10 bases fitting TRBD2. This CDR3 contains 15 residues. After removal of 4 bases from V and 3 bases from J, the junction contained 3 bases not matched to a gene. Looked up from germline, CDR1 is MNHEY and CDR2 is SVGAGI. The CDR3 DNA reads TGTGCCAGCAGTTTCAGCGGGGGGGGCTACAATGAGCAGTTCTTC. Protein sequence: CASSFSGGGYNEQFF.

The rearrangement joins TRBV20-1 to TRBJ1-2, with 7 bases that match TRBD1. Trimming took 6 bases from V and 3 from J; bases not matched to a gene: 13. The CDR3 runs 15 residues. The germline V gene encodes CDR1 DFQATT and CDR2 SNEGSKA (reference sequence). The CDR3 protein is CSALGGSDRDYGYTF. DNA of the CDR3: TGCAGTGCCCTAGGGGGTTCTGACAGGGACTATGGCTACACCTTC.

The gene calls are TRBV29-1 and TRBJ1-2; no definite D call. Trimming took off 5 bases at V and 12 bases at J, with 7 bases between the two ends. CDR3 size: 8 residues. Per the germline V gene, CDR1 is SQVTM and CDR2 is ANQGSEA. The CDR3 sequence: CSVSVDTF. CDR3 coding DNA: TGCAGCGTTTCTGTGGACACCTTC.

The chain joins TRBV24-1 to TRBJ2-5; no clear D. V was cut by 4 bases and J by 11 bases, with 10 bases left in between. The CDR3 sequence is 11 residues long. Germline assignment: CDR1 KGHDR and CDR2 SFDVKD. The DNA of the CDR3 is TGTGCCACCAGTGACACCGAGGAGCAGTACTTC. Amino acid sequence: CATSDTEEQYF.

The chain carries TRBV6-5 and TRBJ1-2, with D possibly matching TRBD1 (5 bases). This CDR3 contains 14 residues. In germline, CDR1 is MNHEY, CDR2 SVGAGI. Trimming took 2 bases from V and 4 from J, leaving 11 bases between them. In nucleotides, the CDR3 is TGTGCCAGCAGTTACAGAACCGACAGCTATGGCTACACCTTC. Translation gives CASSYRTDSYGYTF.

A single count supports this clonotype. The CDR3 loop reads CASSPRDCDYTF. CDR3 sequence (DNA): TGTGCCAGCAGCCCTCGTGATTGCGACTACACCTTC. V gene TRBV7-2 combines with J gene TRBJ1-2; D unresolved. Trimming removed 5 bases at V and 10 bases at J, with 14 bases between. CDR1 is SGHTA, CDR2 FQGNSA, per germline. The CDR3 contains 12 residues.

The rearrangement joins TRBV29-1 to TRBJ2-5; D may correspond to TRBD1 or TRBD2 (7 bases each). The ends were cut back, 4 bases at V and 4 bases at J, with 16 bases in the middle. The CDR3 has 14 amino acids. Germline CDR1 SQVTM, CDR2 ANQGSEA. The chain's CDR3 is CSVGEGAVGETQYF. Written as DNA, the CDR3 is TGCAGCGTTGGGGAGGGGGCGGTCGGAGAGACCCAGTACTTC.

This sequence joins TRBV27 and TRBJ2-7; TRBD1 matches at 7 bases. V shed 7 bases and J 7 bases; nucleotides not matched to a gene: 7. The CDR3 runs 12 residues. The V gene's germline CDR1 is MNHEY and CDR2 SMNVEV (reference sequence). CDR3 in DNA: TGTGCCAGCAAGAAGGGGGCCGGGGAGCAGTACTTC. Translation gives CASKKGAGEQYF.

CDR3 in DNA: TGTGCCAGCAGCCCCCAGGTAGCGGGGGGGCATTGGCAGTTCTTC. Protein product: CASSPQVAGGHWQFF. The rearrangement links TRBV7-6 to TRBJ2-1; 11 positions agree with TRBD2. CDR3 length: 15 amino acids. The ends lost 5 bases at V and 12 bases at J; junction bases unmatched: 12. The germline V gene encodes CDR1 SGHVS and CDR2 FNYEAQ.

V and J are TRBV25-1 and TRBJ1-1, with TRBD1 matching over 7 bases. From germline, CDR1 is MGHDK and CDR2 SYGVNS. There are 14 residues in the CDR3. The V and J ends lost 3 bases and 6 bases, in that order; junction bases with no gene match: 7. The DNA for the CDR3 is TGTGCCAGCAGTGAGTGGGGCGACAGGGCTGAAGCTTTCTTT. This gives the protein CASSEWGDRAEAFF.

This clonotype was counted a few times. The gene calls are TRBV6-1 and TRBJ2-1, with D possibly TRBD2 on 6 matching bases. Looked up from germline, CDR1 is MNHNS and CDR2 is SASEGT. V was pared by 7 bases and J by 8 bases, with 18 bases between. The CDR3 has 14 amino acids. The CDR3 loop reads CASTTSTGSDEQFF. The CDR3 bases are TGTGCCAGCACGACTAGTACTGGAAGCGATGAGCAGTTCTTC.

This clonotype has more than one count but fewer than ten. V usage is TRBV6-2 or TRBV6-3 and J usage is TRBJ2-7, with TRBD2 as a possible D gene (6 bases). CDR1 and CDR2 (germline): MNHEY, SVGEGT. This CDR3 contains 14 residues. Trimming took 5 bases from V and 5 from J, leaving 16 bases between them. The CDR3 nucleotides are TGTGCCAGCAGTCCACCTAAGGGGAGGAACGAGCAGTACTTC. Its protein is CASSPPKGRNEQYF.

This rearrangement joins TRBV7-2 to TRBJ2-5; possibly TRBD2 for D (7 bases). The last part of the DNA fits TRBJ2-7 better; the J call may be wrong. The CDR3 is made up of 15 amino acids. CDR1 SGHTA and CDR2 FQGNSA come from the germline V gene. The CDR3 bases are TGTGCCAGCAGCTTAGTAGGGGGGGACACCATCGAGCAGTACTTC. It encodes CASSLVGGDTIEQYF.

The chain employs TRBV2 and TRBJ1-2; 7 nucleotides line up with TRBD1. Germline V gene data show CDR1 as SNHLY and CDR2 as FYNNEI. The length of the CDR3 is 14 residues. Trimming took 3 bases from V and 5 from J; bases not matched to a gene: 6. DNA for the CDR3: TGTGCCAGCAGTGAGACCCCGACAGGGTATGGCTACACCTTC. The encoded protein is CASSETPTGYGYTF.

Remarks on this clonotype: A much larger clone sits a single nucleotide away, making a read error possible. The chain uses TRBV11-3 and TRBJ2-5; 11 bases line up with TRBD2. The J segment lost 11 bases and the V segment lost 1 base, leaving 12 bases of the junction unmatched. Germline assignment: CDR1 SGHNT and CDR2 YENEEA. The length of the CDR3 is 16 residues. The CDR3 sequence: CASSLGASGGSNEQYF. CDR3 bases: TGTGCCAGCAGCTTAGGCGCTAGCGGGGGGTCTAATGAGCAGTACTTC.